These 6 T cell receptor beta chains share one sample of origin, sequenced in a study of T cells expressing NK-cell markers. TCRdb reprocessed the 5' RACE reads and reports one entry per CDR3 protein, with no DNA. The data include over 350,000 distinct CDR3 sequences; the top ten clones carry around 11%. Sequenced sample: blood T cells: a sorted CD56 or NKG2C T cell subset, CD4+ or CD8+ T cells, or bulk PBMC T cells (not recorded which). The receptor source for this set is a woman aged 50 to 60 in good health.

This chain links TRBV2 with TRBJ2-1; the TCRdb D gene call, TRBD1, has no DNA to confirm it. Germline loops: CDR1 SNHLY, CDR2 FYNNEI. This CDR3 comprises 15 residues. CDR3 residues: CASSALGQGSKEQFF.

The chain is built from TRBV5-6 and TRBJ2-1; TCRdb proposes TRBD2, but this gene call is untestable without DNA. The germline V gene encodes CDR1 SGHDT and CDR2 YYEEEE. This CDR3 is 16 amino acids long. The CDR3 protein is CASSLRAGTLAGEQFF.

This chain links TRBV7-2 with TRBJ2-3; with no DNA, the TCRdb D assignment of TRBD2 cannot be verified. The V gene's germline CDR1 is SGHTA and CDR2 FQGNSA. The CDR3 covers 18 residues. The CDR3 loop is CASSLLFSAGLRRDTQYF.

This chain links TRBV3-1 with TRBJ2-7; TCRdb calls TRBD1, which cannot be checked without DNA. The V gene's germline CDR1 is LGHDT and CDR2 YNNKEL (reference sequence). This CDR3 spans 13 amino acids. CDR3 in amino acids: CASSLGEGREQYF.

This chain's CDR3 is CASSSLAGVGEQFF. The chain links TRBV12-3 or TRBV12-4 to TRBJ2-1; TCRdb selects TRBD2, and the lack of DNA leaves this call unchecked. The CDR3 is 14 amino acids.

This sequence joins TRBV11-3 and TRBJ2-1; TCRdb proposes TRBD1, but this gene call is untestable without DNA. Per germline, CDR1 SGHNT and CDR2 YENEEA. The CDR3 is 14 amino acids. The CDR3 reads CASSYAGVGNEQFF.